The clone carrying this T cell receptor beta chain was observed a handful of times. No antigen is known for it. This specimen comes from a study of T-cell memory formation after mild COVID-19. The study's findings and limits: Some responding clones appeared in pre-infection memory, suggesting cross-reactive memory joined. Clones that contracted from day 15 to 85 were balanced CD4/CD8, while later expanders leaned CD4+.

There are 15 residues in the CDR3. The V gene lost 3 bases and the J gene lost 8 bases, with 20 bases spanning the gap. Looked up from germline, CDR1 is DFQATT and CDR2 is SNEGSKA (reference sequence). The TCR alpha and TCR beta cDNA libraries, bearing sample barcodes and UMIs, were generated by 5'RACE using constant-segment primers. TCRdb re-called the 5' RACE reads through MiXCR, storing one row per CDR3 protein. This sample has hundreds of thousands of distinct CDR3 sequences; roughly 25% occur once, and the top ten carry around 13%. Sequencing input: PBMCs or a T cell subset sorted from them (not recorded which). The genes are TRBV20-1 and TRBJ2-4; D perhaps matches TRBD2 (7 bases). The clonotype originates from an adult woman who had mild COVID-19 (a few samples of this study predate the infection). Cell type and time point are not known. The CDR3 bases are TGCAGTGCTAGTCGAGGGGGGGCCATGTCGGACATTCAGTACTTC. Its protein product is CSASRGGAMSDIQYF.